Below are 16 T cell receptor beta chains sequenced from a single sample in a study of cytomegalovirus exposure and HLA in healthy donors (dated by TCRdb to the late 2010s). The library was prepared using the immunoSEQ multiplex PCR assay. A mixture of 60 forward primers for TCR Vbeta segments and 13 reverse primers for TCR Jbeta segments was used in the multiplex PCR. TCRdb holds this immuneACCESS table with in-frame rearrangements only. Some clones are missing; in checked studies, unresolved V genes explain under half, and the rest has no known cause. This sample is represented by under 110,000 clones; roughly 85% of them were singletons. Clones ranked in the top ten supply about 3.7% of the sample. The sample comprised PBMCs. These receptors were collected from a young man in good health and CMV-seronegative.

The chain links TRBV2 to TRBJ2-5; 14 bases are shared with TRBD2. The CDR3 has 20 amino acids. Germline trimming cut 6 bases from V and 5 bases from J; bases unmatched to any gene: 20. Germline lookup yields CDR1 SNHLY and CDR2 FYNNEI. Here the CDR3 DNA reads TGTGCCAGCAGCCCTCCGCCGGGACTAGCGGGAGTTGGGGTCGTCGAGACCCAGTACTTC. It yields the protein CASSPPPGLAGVGVVETQYF.

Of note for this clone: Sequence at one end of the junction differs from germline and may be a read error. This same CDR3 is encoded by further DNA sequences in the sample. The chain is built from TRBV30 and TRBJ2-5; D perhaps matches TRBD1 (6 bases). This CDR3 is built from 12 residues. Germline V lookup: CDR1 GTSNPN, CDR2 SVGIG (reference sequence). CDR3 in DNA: TGCGCCTGGACTGGGGGCGGGGAGACCCAGTACTTC. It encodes CAWTGGGETQYF.

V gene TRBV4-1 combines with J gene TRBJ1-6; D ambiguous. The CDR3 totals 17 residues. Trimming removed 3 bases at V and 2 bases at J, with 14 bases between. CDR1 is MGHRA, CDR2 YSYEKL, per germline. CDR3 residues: CASSQLPVRTYNSPLHF. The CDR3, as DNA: TGCGCCAGCAGCCAGTTGCCGGTACGAACCTATAATTCACCCCTCCACTTT.

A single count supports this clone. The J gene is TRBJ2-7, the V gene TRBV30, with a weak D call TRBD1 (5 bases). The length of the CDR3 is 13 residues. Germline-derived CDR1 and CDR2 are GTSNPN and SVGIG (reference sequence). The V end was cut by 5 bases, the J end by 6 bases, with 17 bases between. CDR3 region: CAWVQQGVGEQYF. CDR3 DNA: TGTGCCTGGGTCCAGCAAGGGGTCGGCGAGCAGTACTTC. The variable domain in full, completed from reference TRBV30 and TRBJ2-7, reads SQTIHQWPATLVQPVGSPLSLECTVEGTSNPNLYWYRQAAGRGLQLLFYSVGIGQISSEVPQNLSASRPQDRQFILSSKKLLLSDSGFYLCAWVQQGVGEQYFGPGTRLTVT.

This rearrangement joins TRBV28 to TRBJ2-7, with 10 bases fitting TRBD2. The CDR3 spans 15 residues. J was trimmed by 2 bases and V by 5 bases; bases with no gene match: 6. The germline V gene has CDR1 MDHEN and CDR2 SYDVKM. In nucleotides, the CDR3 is TGTGCCAGCAGTACCCGGACTAGCGGAGCCTACGAGCAGTACTTC. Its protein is CASSTRTSGAYEQYF.

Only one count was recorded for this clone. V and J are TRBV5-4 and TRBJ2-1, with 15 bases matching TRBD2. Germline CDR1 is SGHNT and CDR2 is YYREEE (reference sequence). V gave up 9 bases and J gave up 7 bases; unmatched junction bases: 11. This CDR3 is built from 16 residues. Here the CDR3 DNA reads TGTGCCACCGAGGGGCCCGGGACTAGCGGGGGGAATGAGCAGTTCTTC. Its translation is CATEGPGTSGGNEQFF.

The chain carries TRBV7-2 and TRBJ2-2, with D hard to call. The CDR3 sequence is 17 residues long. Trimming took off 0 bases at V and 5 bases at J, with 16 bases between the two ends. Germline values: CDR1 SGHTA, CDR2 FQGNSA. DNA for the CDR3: TGTGCCAGCAGCTTAGCTCGGCACAGTTTCAAGACCGGGGAGCTGTTTTTT. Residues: CASSLARHSFKTGELFF.

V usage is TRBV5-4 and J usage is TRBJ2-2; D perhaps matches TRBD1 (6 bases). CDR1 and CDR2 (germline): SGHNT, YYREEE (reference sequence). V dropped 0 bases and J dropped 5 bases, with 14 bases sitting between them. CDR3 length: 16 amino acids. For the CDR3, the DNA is TGTGCCAGCAGCTTGGGCGTGGGGGCTGGTACCGGGGAGCTGTTTTTT. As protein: CASSLGVGAGTGELFF.

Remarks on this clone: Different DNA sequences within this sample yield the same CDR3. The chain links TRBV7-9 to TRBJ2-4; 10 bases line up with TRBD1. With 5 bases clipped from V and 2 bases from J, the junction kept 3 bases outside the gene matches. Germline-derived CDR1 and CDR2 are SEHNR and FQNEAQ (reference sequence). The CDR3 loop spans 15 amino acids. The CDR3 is CASSRTGGSKNIQYF. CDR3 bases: TGTGCCAGCAGCCGGACAGGGGGATCCAAAAACATTCAGTACTTC.

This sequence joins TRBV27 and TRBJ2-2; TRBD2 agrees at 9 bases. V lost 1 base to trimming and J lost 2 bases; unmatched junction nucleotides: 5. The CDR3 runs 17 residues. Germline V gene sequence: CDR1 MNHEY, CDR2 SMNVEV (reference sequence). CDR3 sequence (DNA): TGTGCCAGCAGTTTATTTAGCGGGGGATCAAACACCGGGGAGCTGTTTTTT. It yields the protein CASSLFSGGSNTGELFF.

The CDR3 sequence is CASSKDRGLNTEAFF. The CDR3 bases are TGTGCCAGTAGCAAAGACAGGGGGCTCAACACTGAAGCTTTCTTT. This sequence joins TRBV19 and TRBJ1-1; 10 bases map to TRBD1. V was pared by 6 bases and J by 2 bases, with 6 bases of the junction left unmatched. The V gene's germline CDR1 is LNHDA and CDR2 SQIVND (reference sequence). The CDR3 has 15 residues. Variable domain in full (rest from reference TRBV19 and TRBJ1-1): DGGITQSPKYLFRKEGQNVTLSCEQNLNHDAMYWYRQDPGQGLRLIYYSQIVNDFQKGDIAEGYSVSREKKESFPLTVTSAQKNPTAFYLCASSKDRGLNTEAFFGQGTRLTVV.

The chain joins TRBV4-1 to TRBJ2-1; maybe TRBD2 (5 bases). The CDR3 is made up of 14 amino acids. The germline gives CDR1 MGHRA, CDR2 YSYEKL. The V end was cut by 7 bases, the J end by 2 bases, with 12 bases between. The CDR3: CASKWERTYNEQFF. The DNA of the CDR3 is TGCGCCAGCAAGTGGGAGCGGACCTACAATGAGCAGTTCTTC.

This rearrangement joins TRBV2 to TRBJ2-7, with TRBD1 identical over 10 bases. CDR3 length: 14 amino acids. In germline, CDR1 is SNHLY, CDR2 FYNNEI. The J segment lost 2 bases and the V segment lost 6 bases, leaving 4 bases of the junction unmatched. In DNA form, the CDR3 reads TGTGCCAGCAGGGCGGACAGGGGGACCTACGAGCAGTACTTC. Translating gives CASRADRGTYEQYF.

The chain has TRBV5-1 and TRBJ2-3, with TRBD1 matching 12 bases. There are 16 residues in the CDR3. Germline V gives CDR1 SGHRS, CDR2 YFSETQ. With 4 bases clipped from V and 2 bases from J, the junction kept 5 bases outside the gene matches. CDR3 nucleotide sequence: TGCGCCAGCAGCCCCGGGACAGGGGGCCCCACAGATACGCAGTATTTT. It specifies CASSPGTGGPTDTQYF.

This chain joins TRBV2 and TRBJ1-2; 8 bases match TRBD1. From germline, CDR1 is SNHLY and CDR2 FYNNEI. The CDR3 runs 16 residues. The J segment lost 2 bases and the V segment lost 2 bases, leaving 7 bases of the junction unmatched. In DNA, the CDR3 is TGTGCCAGCAGTGAACGTGGAGCAGGGGGCAACTATGGCTACACCTTC. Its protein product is CASSERGAGGNYGYTF.

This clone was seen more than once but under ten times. The CDR3 here is CASSSGQTSPYEQYF. The DNA of the CDR3 is TGTGCCAGCAGTTCCGGACAGACATCCCCCTACGAGCAGTACTTC. The chain joins TRBV27 to TRBJ2-7; possibly TRBD1 for D (6 bases). This CDR3 contains 15 residues. The V and J ends lost 4 bases and 2 bases respectively, with 15 bases between them. Germline V gives CDR1 MNHEY, CDR2 SMNVEV (reference sequence).